The 9 T cell receptor beta chains given below trace back to one sample, sequenced in a study of Graves' ophthalmopathy and Graves' hyperthyroidism. Amplification of TCR beta CDR3 regions used RNA transcripts. HTBI primers were employed in first-round RT-PCR, then a second-round multiplex PCR followed. Using its own MiXCR run on the multiplex PCR reads, TCRdb lists one record per CDR3 protein. The sample gives hundreds of thousands of distinct CDR3 sequences, approximately 15% of which show up once; 9.5% to 10% is in the top ten. Sample: blood. These receptors were obtained from a woman between 25 and 40 years old with Graves' ophthalmopathy.

In this sample, this clonotype turned up many times. A clone one base away is much larger, so this may be a read error. This rearrangement joins TRBV6-4 to TRBJ1-1; maybe TRBD1 (5 bases). CDR1 and CDR2 from the germline V gene are MRHNA and SNTAGT. Trimming removed 5 bases from V and 1 base from J, with 8 bases in between. CDR3 size: 13 residues. The CDR3 region has the DNA TGTGCCAGCAGTCACGGGGCGAACACTGAAGCTTTCTTT. It yields the protein CASSHGANTEAFF.

The chain combines TRBV25-1 with TRBJ2-5, with 9 bases that match TRBD2. V was clipped by 2 bases and J by 3 bases; unmatched bases: 10. From germline, CDR1 is MGHDK and CDR2 SYGVNS. The CDR3 covers 17 residues. The CDR3 region has the DNA TGTGCCAGCAGTGAACCTCAGCGGGGGGCACGGGAAGAGACCCAGTACTTC. Amino acids: CASSEPQRGAREETQYF.

This clonotype has ten or more counts. This chain joins TRBV12-3 or TRBV12-4 and TRBJ2-4; D gene ambiguous. With 3 bases removed from V and 0 bases from J, the gap between germline ends came to 9 bases. This CDR3 is 15 amino acids long. CDR3 loop: CASSFRRLAKNIQYF. CDR3 coding DNA: TGTGCCAGCAGTTTTAGGCGTCTAGCCAAAAACATTCAGTACTTC.

This clonotype has ten or more counts. The chain couples TRBV5-6 to TRBJ1-1; D gene unclear. The CDR3 contains 15 residues. Germline CDR1 reads SGHDT; CDR2 reads YYEEEE. Trimming shortened V by 4 bases and J by 1 base, and 14 bases separated the two germline ends. The CDR3 here is CASSPVDQANTEAFF. As DNA, the CDR3 is TGTGCCAGCAGCCCTGTGGACCAGGCGAACACTGAAGCTTTCTTT.

The rearrangement joins TRBV19 to TRBJ2-7; perhaps TRBD2 as D (7 bases). V was trimmed by 6 bases and J by 0 bases, leaving 12 bases between them. Per germline, CDR1 LNHDA and CDR2 SQIVND (reference sequence). This CDR3 is 14 amino acids long. The CDR3 loop is CASSTGRVSYEQYF. The CDR3, as DNA: TGTGCCAGTAGCACAGGGAGGGTCTCCTACGAGCAGTACTTC.

This clonotype was counted ten times or more. This chain links TRBV30 with TRBJ2-5, with 10 bases aligning to TRBD2. CDR3 size: 15 residues. CDR1 is GTSNPN and CDR2 is SVGIG in the germline V gene (reference sequence). The trim removed 1 base at V and 5 bases at J, leaving 7 bases unmatched. The CDR3 DNA is TGTGCCTGGAGTGATCGGGGACTAGCGTCCGAGACCCAGTACTTC. The encoded protein is CAWSDRGLASETQYF.

Many counts were recorded for this clonotype. V usage is TRBV12-3 or TRBV12-4 and J usage is TRBJ2-2; D not certain. Trimming stripped 4 bases from V and 0 bases from J, with 9 bases between. The CDR3 has 15 amino acids. In DNA, the CDR3 is TGTGCCAGCAGTTCAGGTGGGCCGAACACCGGGGAGCTGTTTTTT. It translates to CASSSGGPNTGELFF.

This clonotype appeared many times. Relative to the germline gene, one junction end is altered; a read error may explain this. This chain links TRBV20-1 with TRBJ1-6, with D possibly TRBD1 on 6 matching bases. Germline loops: CDR1 DFQATT, CDR2 SNEGSKA (reference sequence). There are 13 residues in the CDR3. The CDR3 DNA follows: TGCAGCGCTAACAGGGTCGAGGGTTCACCCCTCCACTTT. Protein: CSANRVEGSPLHF.

Concerning this clonotype itself: Given a much more abundant clone one base away, this may be a read error. The chain has TRBV6-1 and TRBJ2-4, with D perhaps TRBD2 (5 bases). Germline V gives CDR1 MNHNS, CDR2 SASEGT. CDR3 length equals 12 residues. The CDR3 sequence is CASLDEGNIKNF. In DNA form, the CDR3 reads TGTGCCAGCCTGGACGAGGGAAACATTAAGAACTTC.